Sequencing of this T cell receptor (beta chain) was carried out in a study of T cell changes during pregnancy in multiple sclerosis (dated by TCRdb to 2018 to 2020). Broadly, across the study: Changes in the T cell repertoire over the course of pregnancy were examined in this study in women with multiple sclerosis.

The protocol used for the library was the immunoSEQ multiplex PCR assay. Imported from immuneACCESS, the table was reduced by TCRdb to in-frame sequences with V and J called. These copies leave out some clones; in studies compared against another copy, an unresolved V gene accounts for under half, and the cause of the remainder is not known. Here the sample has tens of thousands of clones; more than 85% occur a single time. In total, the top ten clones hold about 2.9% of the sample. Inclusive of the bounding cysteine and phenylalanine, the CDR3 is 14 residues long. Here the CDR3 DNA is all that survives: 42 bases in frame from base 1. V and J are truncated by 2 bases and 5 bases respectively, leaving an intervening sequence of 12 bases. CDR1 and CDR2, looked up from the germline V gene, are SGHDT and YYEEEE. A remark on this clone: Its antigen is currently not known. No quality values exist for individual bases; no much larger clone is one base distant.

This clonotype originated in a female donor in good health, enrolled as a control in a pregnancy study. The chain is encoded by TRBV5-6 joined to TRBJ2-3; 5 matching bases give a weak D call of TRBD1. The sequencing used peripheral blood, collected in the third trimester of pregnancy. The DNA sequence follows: TGTGCCAGCAGCTTCGGCGCAGGGCGAGATACGCAGTATTTT. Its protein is CASSFGAGRDTQYF.